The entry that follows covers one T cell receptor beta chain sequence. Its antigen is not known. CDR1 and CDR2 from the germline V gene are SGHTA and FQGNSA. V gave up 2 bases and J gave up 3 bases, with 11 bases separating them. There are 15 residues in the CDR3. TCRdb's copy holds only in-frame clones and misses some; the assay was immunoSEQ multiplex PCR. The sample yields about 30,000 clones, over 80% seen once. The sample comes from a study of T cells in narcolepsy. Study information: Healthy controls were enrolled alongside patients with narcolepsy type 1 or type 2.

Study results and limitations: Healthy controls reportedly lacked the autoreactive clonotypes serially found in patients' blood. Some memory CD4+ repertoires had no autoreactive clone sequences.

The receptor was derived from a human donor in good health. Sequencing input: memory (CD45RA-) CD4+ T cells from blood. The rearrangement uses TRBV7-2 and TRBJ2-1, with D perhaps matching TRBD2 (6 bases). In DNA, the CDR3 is TGTGCCAGCAGCTTATCGGAGGGCCTCTACAATGAGCAGTTCTTC. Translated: CASSLSEGLYNEQFF.